Described below is a single T cell receptor (beta chain) sequence and its context. Its antigen remains unidentified. This entry is derived from a study of cytomegalovirus exposure and HLA in healthy donors. The overall study: A prior analysis found 117 million unique TCR beta sequences from some 200 million T cells. Falling in the Caucasian-associated ancestry cluster were less than 85% of approximately 410 genotyped donors. General study points: Analysis was carried out at a later point, and it linked a missense DCLRE1C variant to TCR beta V- and J-gene trimming. Donors were assumed by presence/absence analyses to have roughly uniform sequencing depth.

Per germline, CDR1 MDHEN and CDR2 SYDVKM. The CDR3 is 12 amino acids. V dropped 5 bases and J dropped 8 bases, with 12 bases sitting between them. Primers: 60 Vbeta forward and 13 Jbeta reverse. Profiling relied on immunoSEQ multiplex PCR, and the TCRdb table lists in-frame clones only, not all of them. The sample yields 150,000 to 200,000 clones, 70% to 85% seen once. Input material: PBMCs. The chain employs TRBV28 and TRBJ1-2; possible D gene TRBD1, 5 bases. This sequence was found in a young man in good health and CMV-seropositive. The CDR3 DNA reads as TGTGCCAGCAGTCCCGGGGGTTTAGGCTACACCTTC. This gives the protein CASSPGGLGYTF.